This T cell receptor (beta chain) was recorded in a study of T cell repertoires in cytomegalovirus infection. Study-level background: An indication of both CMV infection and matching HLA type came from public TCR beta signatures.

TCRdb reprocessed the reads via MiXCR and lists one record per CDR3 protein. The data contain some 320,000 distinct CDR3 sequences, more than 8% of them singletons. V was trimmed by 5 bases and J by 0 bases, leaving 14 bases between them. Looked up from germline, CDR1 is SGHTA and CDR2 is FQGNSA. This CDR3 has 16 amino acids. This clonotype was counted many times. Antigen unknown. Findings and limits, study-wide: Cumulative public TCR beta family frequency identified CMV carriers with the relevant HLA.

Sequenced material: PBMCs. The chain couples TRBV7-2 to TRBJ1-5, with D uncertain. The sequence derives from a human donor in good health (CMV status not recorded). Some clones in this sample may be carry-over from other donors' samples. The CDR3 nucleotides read TGTGCCAGCAGCCCGATTGTGGGATATAGCAATCAGCCCCAGCATTTT. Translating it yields CASSPIVGYSNQPQHF.